This T cell receptor beta chain was observed in a study of T cells after yellow fever vaccination. This clonotype was seen at least ten times. A 5'RACE template-switching step, the method used to make TCR cDNA, added a universal primer site and UMIs. TCRdb analysed the 5' RACE reads with MiXCR anew, one entry per CDR3 protein. The data contain 300,000 or so distinct CDR3 sequences, about 10% of them singletons. CDR1 and CDR2 from the germline V gene are SGDLS and YYNGEE. The CDR3 has 15 residues. Trimming stripped 0 bases from V and 0 bases from J, with 9 bases between. This TCR was sampled from a man aged 18 to 35 who received the YFV17D yellow fever vaccine. The rearrangement links TRBV9 to TRBJ1-1; the D is unclear. The source was CD4+ T cells sorted from PBMCs, collected 5 days after the yellow fever booster vaccination. DNA for the CDR3: TGTGCCAGCAGCGTAGCTCCAGTCATGAACACTGAAGCTTTCTTT. It translates to CASSVAPVMNTEAFF.